This paragraph reports one T cell receptor (beta chain). Germline V lookup: CDR1 MDHEN, CDR2 SYDVKM. The CDR3 is made up of 14 amino acids. V was clipped by 8 bases and J by 6 bases; unmatched bases: 6. Assay used: immunoSEQ multiplex PCR; TCRdb lists only in-frame clones, some missing. Here the sample spans under 300,000 clones, around 82% being singletons. The data belong to a study of blood T cell repertoires in COVID-19. Looking at the study overall: PBMCs, B-cell-depleted T cells, or T cells were the source of the cDNA or gDNA that made up the material.

This TCR was sampled from a woman in her 50s who had recovered from COVID-19. This rearrangement joins TRBV28 to TRBJ1-5; 11 bases agree with TRBD1. The sequencing input was peripheral blood. CDR3: CASQQGTGGQPQHF. The CDR3 DNA follows: TGTGCCAGCCAACAGGGGACAGGGGGTCAGCCCCAGCATTTT.